These 5 T cell receptor beta chains were all obtained from the same sample, sequenced in a study of T cell repertoires in cytomegalovirus infection. TCRdb reprocessed the reads via MiXCR and lists one record per CDR3 protein. Of 200,000 to 300,000 distinct CDR3 sequences in the sample, 9.1% were seen once. Sequencing input: PBMCs. These receptors were obtained from a human donor in good health (CMV status not recorded). Some clones in this sample may be carry-over from other donors' samples.

This clonotype was recorded at least ten times. The chain links TRBV12-3 or TRBV12-4 to TRBJ1-4; TRBD1 matches at 10 bases. J was trimmed by 10 bases and V by 4 bases; bases with no gene match: 6. CDR3 length: 14 residues. CDR3 sequence reads: CASSSGQGYGKLFF. The CDR3 nucleotides are TGTGCCAGCAGTTCGGGACAGGGGTATGGAAAACTGTTTTTT.

The V gene is TRBV20-1, the J gene TRBJ2-5; no definite D call. V dropped 6 bases and J dropped 5 bases, with 22 bases sitting between them. The CDR3 has 15 residues. The germline V gene has CDR1 DFQATT and CDR2 SNEGSKA (reference sequence). The CDR3 protein is CSALRPRPDRETQYF. The CDR3 region has the DNA TGCAGTGCCCTAAGGCCCCGGCCAGATAGGGAGACCCAGTACTTC.

This clonotype was found many times. The rearrangement joins TRBV7-2 to TRBJ1-5; possibly TRBD1 for D (5 bases). V was clipped by 5 bases and J by 0 bases, with 14 bases between them. Germline CDR1 SGHTA, CDR2 FQGNSA. This CDR3 spans 16 amino acids. The CDR3 region has the DNA TGTGCCAGCAGCATCTCTGGGACGAATAGCAATCAGCCCCAGCATTTT. Translated: CASSISGTNSNQPQHF. The full variable domain, in which reference TRBV7-2 and TRBJ1-5 provide the parts outside the CDR3, is GAGVSQSPSNKVTEKGKDVELRCDPISGHTALYWYRQSLGQGLEFLIYFQGNSAPDKSGLPSDRFSAERTGGSVSTLTIQRTQQEDSAVYLCASSISGTNSNQPQHFGDGTRLSIL.

The genes are TRBV28 and TRBJ1-1, with D possibly being TRBD1 (5 bases). The germline V gene encodes CDR1 MDHEN and CDR2 SYDVKM. Trimming removed 7 bases at V and 4 bases at J, with 22 bases between. The CDR3 runs to 16 residues. CDR3 in amino acids: CASTSPRGTVSTEAFF. The DNA of the CDR3 is TGTGCCAGCACTTCCCCACGGGGGACGGTGAGCACTGAAGCTTTCTTT.

This clonotype was recorded at least ten times. This sequence joins TRBV7-2 and TRBJ1-2; unclear D gene. The V and J ends lost 1 base and 5 bases respectively, with 8 bases between them. Germline V gene data show CDR1 as SGHTA and CDR2 as FQGNSA. The CDR3 spans 13 residues. The CDR3 DNA is TGTGCCAGCAGCTTAGGTGGGAGATATGGCTACACCTTC. It is translated as CASSLGGRYGYTF.